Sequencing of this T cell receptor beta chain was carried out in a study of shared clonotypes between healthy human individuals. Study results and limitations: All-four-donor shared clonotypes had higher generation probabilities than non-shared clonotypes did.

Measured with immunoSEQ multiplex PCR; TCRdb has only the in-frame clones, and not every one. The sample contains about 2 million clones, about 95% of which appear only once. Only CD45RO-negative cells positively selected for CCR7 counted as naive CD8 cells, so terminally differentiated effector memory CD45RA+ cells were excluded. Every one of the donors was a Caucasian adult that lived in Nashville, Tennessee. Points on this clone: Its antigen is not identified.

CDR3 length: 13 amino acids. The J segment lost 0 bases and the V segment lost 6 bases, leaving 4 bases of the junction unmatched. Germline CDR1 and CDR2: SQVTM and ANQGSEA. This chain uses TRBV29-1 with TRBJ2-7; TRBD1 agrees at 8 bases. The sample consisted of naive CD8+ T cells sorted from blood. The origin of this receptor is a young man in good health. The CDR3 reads CSVGTGISYEQYF. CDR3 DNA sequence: TGCAGCGTGGGGACAGGTATCTCCTACGAGCAGTACTTC.